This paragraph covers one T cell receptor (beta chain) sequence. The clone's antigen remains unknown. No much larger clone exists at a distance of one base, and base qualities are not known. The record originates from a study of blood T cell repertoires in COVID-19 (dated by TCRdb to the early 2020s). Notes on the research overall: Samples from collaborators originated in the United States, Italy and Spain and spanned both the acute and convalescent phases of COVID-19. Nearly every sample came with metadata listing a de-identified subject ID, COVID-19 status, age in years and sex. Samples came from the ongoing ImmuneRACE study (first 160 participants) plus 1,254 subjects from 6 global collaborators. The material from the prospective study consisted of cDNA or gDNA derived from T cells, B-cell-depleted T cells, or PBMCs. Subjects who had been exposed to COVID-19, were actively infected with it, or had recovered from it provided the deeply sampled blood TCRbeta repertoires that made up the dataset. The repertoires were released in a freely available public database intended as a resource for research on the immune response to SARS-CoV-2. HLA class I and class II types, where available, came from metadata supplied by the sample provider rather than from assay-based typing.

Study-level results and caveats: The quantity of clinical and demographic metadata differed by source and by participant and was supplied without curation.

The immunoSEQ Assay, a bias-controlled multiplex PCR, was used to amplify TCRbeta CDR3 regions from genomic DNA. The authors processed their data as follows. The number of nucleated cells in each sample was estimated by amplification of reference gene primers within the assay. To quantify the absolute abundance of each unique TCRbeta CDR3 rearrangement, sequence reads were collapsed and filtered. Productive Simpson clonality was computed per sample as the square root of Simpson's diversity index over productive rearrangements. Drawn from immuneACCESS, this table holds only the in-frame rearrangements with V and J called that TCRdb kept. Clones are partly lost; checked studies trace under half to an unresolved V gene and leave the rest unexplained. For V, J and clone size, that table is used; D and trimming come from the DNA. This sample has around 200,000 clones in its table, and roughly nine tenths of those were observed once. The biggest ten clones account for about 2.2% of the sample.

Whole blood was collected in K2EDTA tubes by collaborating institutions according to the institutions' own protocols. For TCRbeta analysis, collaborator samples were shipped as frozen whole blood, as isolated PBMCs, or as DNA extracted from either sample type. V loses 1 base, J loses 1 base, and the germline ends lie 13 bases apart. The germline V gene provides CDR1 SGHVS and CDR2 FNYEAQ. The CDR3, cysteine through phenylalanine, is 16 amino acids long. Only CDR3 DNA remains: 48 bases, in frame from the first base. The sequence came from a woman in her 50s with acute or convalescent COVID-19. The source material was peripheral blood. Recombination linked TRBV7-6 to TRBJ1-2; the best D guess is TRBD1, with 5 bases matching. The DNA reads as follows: TGTGCCAGCAGCTTAGGCTCAGGGCCAATTAACTATGGCTACACCTTC. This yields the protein CASSLGSGPINYGYTF.